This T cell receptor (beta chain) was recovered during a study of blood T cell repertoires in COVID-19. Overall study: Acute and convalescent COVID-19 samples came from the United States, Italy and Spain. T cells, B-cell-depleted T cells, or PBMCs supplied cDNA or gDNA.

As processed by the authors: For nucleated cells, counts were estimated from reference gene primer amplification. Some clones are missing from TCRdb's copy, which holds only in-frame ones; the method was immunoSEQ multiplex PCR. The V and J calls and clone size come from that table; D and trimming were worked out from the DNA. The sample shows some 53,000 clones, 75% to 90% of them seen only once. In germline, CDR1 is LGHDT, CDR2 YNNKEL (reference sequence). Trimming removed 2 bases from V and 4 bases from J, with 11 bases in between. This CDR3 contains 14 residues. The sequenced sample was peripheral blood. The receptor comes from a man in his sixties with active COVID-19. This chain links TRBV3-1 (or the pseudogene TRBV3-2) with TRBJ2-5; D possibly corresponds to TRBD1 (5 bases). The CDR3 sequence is CASSQRKGPETQYF. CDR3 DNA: TGTGCCAGCAGCCAAAGGAAGGGGCCAGAGACCCAGTACTTC.